A selection of T cell receptor beta chains follows, all from one sample in a study of radiotherapy plus CTLA-4 blockade in lung cancer. Method: immunoSEQ multiplex PCR; TCRdb's copy keeps in-frame clones and lacks some. The table lists approximately 72,000 clones, around 73% of them singletons, with about 6.7% in the top ten. Sequencing was performed on peripheral blood, taken from a patient treated with radiotherapy plus ipilimumab. The receptors originated from a human donor with non-small cell lung cancer who had a complete response to radiotherapy plus ipilimumab. Both conserved end residues are part of each CDR3. Fields, in order: CDR3 length, clone size, D gene, J gene, V gene, CDR3 DNA, CDR3 protein. D genes are given only for firm matches. Some rows have no size entry. The others give once, few or many, or a class for an expanded clone.

15 NA NA TRBJ1-1 TRBV18 TGTGCCAGCTCACCCGGAGAACAGGGGAACACTGAAGCTTTCTTT CASSPGEQGNTEAFF
15 NA TRBD1 TRBJ1-1 TRBV5-4 TGTGCCAGCAGCCATACTCAGGGGGGAGTCCCTGAAGCTTTCTTT CASSHTQGGVPEAFF
14 NA NA TRBJ1-5 TRBV19 TGTGCCAGTAGTATTAGGTCAGAGAATCAGCCCCAGCATTTT CASSIRSENQPQHF
15 NA TRBD2 TRBJ2-1 TRBV6-4 TGTGCCAGCAGTGACTATAGGGCTAGCGGGGCTGAGCAGTTCTTC CASSDYRASGAEQFF
15 NA NA TRBJ2-2 TRBV6-5 TGTGCCAGCAGACTGGACAGTTCGAACACCGGGGAGCTGTTTTTT CASRLDSSNTGELFF
16 NA NA TRBJ1-1 TRBV13 TGTGCCAGCAGCCCTCGGACAGAAACGCGGGGGGCTGAAGCTTTCTTT CASSPRTETRGAEAFF
15 once NA TRBJ1-3 TRBV7-2 TGTGCCAGCAGCCCACTGACACACTCTGGAAACACCATATATTTT CASSPLTHSGNTIYF
11 NA NA TRBJ2-1 TRBV2 TGTGCCAGCGGACTACAGTTTGAGCAGTTCTTC CASGLQFEQFF
14 NA NA TRBJ2-7 TRBV7-2 TGTGCCAGCAGCTACGGGACTTTAACCTACGAGCAGTACTTC CASSYGTLTYEQYF
15 NA TRBD1 TRBJ2-7 TRBV19 TGTGCCAGTACGGCTTCGGACAGGGGGCTAGGCGAGCAGTACTTC CASTASDRGLGEQYF
12 NA NA TRBJ2-1 TRBV29-1 TGCAGCGTTGAAGATCGTTACAATGAGCAGTTCTTC CSVEDRYNEQFF
16 NA TRBD1 TRBJ1-5 TRBV4-3 TGCGCCAGCAGCCAAGGAGCCAGGGGGCTTGACCAGCCCCAGCATTTT CASSQGARGLDQPQHF
13 few TRBD1 TRBJ1-1 TRBV10-3 TGTGCCATCAGTGGGGACAGGGTCACTGAAGCTTTCTTT CAISGDRVTEAFF
15 NA NA TRBJ1-2 TRBV5-1 TGCGCCAGCAGCTTCGGTGCGGGGGCTGGCTATGGCTACACCTTC CASSFGAGAGYGYTF
15 NA NA TRBJ2-1 TRBV6-6 TGTGCCAGTAGCCGGCTAAGAGGGGATAACAATGAGCAGTTCTTC CASSRLRGDNNEQFF
14 NA NA TRBJ1-1 TRBV5-5 TGTGCCAGCAGCTTGGTTTCAGCCCGGACTGAAGCTTTCTTT CASSLVSARTEAFF
13 NA NA TRBJ1-2 TRBV19 TGTGCCAGTAGTATGACGGATAACTATGGCTACACCTTC CASSMTDNYGYTF
19 NA TRBD1 TRBJ1-4 TRBV7-2 TGTGCCAGCAGCCTCTCCCCGCGCACCCGGACAGGGGGCGATGAAAAACTGTTTTTT CASSLSPRTRTGGDEKLFF
15 NA TRBD1 TRBJ1-3 TRBV6-5 TGTGCCAGCAGTTACCGAGGACAGGTGGGAAACACCATATATTTT CASSYRGQVGNTIYF
13 NA NA TRBJ1-1 TRBV9 TGTGCCAGCAGCGTAGGGAGGAACACTGAAGCTTTCTTT CASSVGRNTEAFF
17 NA TRBD2 TRBJ2-2 TRBV11-3 TGTGCCAGCAGCTTAGGCCCGGGACTAGCAAGGGCCGGGGAGCTGTTTTTT CASSLGPGLARAGELFF
14 NA TRBD1 TRBJ2-5 TRBV28 TGTGCCAGCAGTCAAAGGACAGGACAAGAGACCCAGTACTTC CASSQRTGQETQYF
13 NA NA TRBJ1-1 TRBV6-4 TGTGCCAGCAGTGAAGACGAGAACACTGAAGCTTTCTTT CASSEDENTEAFF
14 NA NA TRBJ2-3 TRBV19 TGTGCCAGTAATCGGCGCAGGGGCGCAGATACGCAGTATTTT CASNRRRGADTQYF
18 NA NA TRBJ2-5 TRBV9 TGTGCCAGCAGCGTGAGGGAAGGAGGGACAGCCCAGCAAGAGACCCAGTACTTC CASSVREGGTAQQETQYF
14 NA TRBD1 TRBJ2-3 TRBV11-3 TGTGCCAGCAGCCGAGACAGGGGGGAAAATACGCAGTATTTT CASSRDRGENTQYF
14 few NA TRBJ2-1 TRBV7-9 TGTGCCAGCAGCCCTACCCTTTTCGACAATGAGCAGTTCTTC CASSPTLFDNEQFF
15 once NA TRBJ1-2 TRBV4-1 TGCGCCAGCAGCCAAGACCGGGACACCCACTATGGCTACACCTTC CASSQDRDTHYGYTF